This T cell receptor beta chain was documented in a study of Ad26.COV2.S vaccination and SARS-CoV-2 variants. Overall study findings and caveats: From the TCR breadth and depth analyses, total T cell responses may have been underestimated.

The treatment: about 20 received Ad26.COV2.S at low or high dose, single or two shots; 5 received placebo; per-sample allocation not given. Samples analyzed were those drawn on day 63 after the first vaccine or placebo injection. Aged 18-55 years, donor was enrolled in Boston in about 2020. Expressing Wuhan-strain SARS-CoV-2 spike, an Ad26 vector served as the vaccine. The repertoire was sequenced with immunoSEQ multiplex PCR; TCRdb's copy has only in-frame clones and lacks some. The sample carries hundreds of thousands of clones, around 90% recorded once. As for this clone: Its antigen remains unknown.

The receptor's source is a person aged 18-60 years who received the Ad26.COV2.S COVID-19 vaccine or a placebo. The material was peripheral blood, obtained in a trial of Ad26.COV2.S vaccine versus placebo.

This CDR3 reads CASRDRYNEQFF. CDR3 in DNA: TGCGCCAGCAGGGACAGATACAATGAGCAGTTCTTC. V and J are TRBV5-1 and TRBJ2-1, with a possible D match to TRBD1 (6 bases). The V gene's germline CDR1 is SGHRS and CDR2 YFSETQ. CDR3 size: 12 residues. Trimming cost V 5 bases and J 4 bases, with 7 bases left between them.